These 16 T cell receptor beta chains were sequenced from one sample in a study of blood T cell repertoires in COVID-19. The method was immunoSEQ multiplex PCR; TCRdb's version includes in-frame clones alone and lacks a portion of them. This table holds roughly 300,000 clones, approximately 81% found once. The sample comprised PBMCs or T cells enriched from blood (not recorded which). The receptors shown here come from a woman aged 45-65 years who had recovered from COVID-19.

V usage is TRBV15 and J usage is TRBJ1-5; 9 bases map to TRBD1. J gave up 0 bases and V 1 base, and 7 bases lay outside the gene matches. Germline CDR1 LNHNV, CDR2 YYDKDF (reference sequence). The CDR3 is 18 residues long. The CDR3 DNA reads TGTGCCACCAGCAGAGCTGGACAGGGGCTCCGTAGCAATCAGCCCCAGCATTTT. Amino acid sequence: CATSRAGQGLRSNQPQHF. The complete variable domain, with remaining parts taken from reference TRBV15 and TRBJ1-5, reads DAMVIQNPRYQVTQFGKPVTLSCSQTLNHNVMYWYQQKSSQAPKLLFHYYDKDFNNEADTPDNFQSRRPNTSFCFLDIRSPGLGDTAMYLCATSRAGQGLRSNQPQHFGDGTRLSIL.

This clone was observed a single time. The CDR3 DNA reads as TGTGCCACCTCCCGGGACAGGGGGCAGGATGAGCAGTTCTTC. Translation gives CATSRDRGQDEQFF. This sequence joins TRBV15 and TRBJ2-1; 12 bases match TRBD1. The CDR3 length is 14 residues. With 8 bases clipped from V and 8 bases from J, the junction kept 7 bases outside the gene matches. Germline V gives CDR1 LNHNV, CDR2 YYDKDF (reference sequence).

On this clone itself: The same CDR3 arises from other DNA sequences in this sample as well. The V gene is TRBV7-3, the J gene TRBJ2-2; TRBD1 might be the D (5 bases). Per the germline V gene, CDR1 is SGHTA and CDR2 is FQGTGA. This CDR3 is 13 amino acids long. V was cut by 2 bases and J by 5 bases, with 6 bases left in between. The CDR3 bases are TGTGCCAGCAGCTTACAGGGTACCGGGGAGCTGTTTTTT. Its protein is CASSLQGTGELFF.

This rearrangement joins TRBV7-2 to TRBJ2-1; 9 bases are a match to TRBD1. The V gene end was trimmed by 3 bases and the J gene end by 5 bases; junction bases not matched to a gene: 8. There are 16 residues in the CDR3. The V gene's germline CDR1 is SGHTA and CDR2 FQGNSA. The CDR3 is CASSFTGTGRNNEQFF. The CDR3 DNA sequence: TGTGCCAGCAGCTTTACCGGGACAGGGAGAAACAATGAGCAGTTCTTC.

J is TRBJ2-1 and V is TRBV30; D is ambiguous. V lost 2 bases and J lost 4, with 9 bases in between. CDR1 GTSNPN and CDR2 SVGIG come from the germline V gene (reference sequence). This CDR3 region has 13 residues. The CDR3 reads CAWSFGGYNEQFF. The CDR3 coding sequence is TGTGCCTGGAGTTTCGGTGGTTACAATGAGCAGTTCTTC. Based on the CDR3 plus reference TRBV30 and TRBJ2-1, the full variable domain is SQTIHQWPATLVQPVGSPLSLECTVEGTSNPNLYWYRQAAGRGLQLLFYSVGIGQISSEVPQNLSASRPQDRQFILSSKKLLLSDSGFYLCAWSFGGYNEQFFGPGTRLTVL.

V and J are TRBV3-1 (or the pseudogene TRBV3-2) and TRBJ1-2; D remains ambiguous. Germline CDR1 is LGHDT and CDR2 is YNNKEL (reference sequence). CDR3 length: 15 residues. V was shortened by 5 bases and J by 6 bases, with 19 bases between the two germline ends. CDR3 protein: CASSARARPGNGYTF. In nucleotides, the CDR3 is TGTGCCAGCAGCGCCCGAGCGAGGCCCGGGAATGGCTACACCTTC.

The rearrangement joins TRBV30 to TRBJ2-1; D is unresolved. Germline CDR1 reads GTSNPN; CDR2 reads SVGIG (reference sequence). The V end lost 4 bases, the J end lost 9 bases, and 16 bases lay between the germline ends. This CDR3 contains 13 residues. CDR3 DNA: TGTGCCTGGAATGAGTTAGTAGCACGTGAGCAGTTCTTC. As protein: CAWNELVAREQFF.

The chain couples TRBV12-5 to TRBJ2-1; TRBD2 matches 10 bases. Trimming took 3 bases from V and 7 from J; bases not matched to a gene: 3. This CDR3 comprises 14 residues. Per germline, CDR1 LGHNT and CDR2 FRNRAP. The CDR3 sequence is CASGFSGGMNEQFF. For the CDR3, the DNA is TGTGCTAGTGGTTTTAGCGGGGGGATGAATGAGCAGTTCTTC. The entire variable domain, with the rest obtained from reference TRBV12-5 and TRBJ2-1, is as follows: DARVTQTPRHKVTEMGQEVTMRCQPILGHNTVFWYRQTMMQGLELLAYFRNRAPLDDSGMPKDRFSAEMPDATLATLKIQPSEPRDSAVYFCASGFSGGMNEQFFGPGTRLTVL.

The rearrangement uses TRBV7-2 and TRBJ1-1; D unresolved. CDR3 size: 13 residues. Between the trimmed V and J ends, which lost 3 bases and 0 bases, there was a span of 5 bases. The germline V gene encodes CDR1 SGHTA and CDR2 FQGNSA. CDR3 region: CASSFTMNTEAFF. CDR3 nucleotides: TGTGCCAGCAGCTTCACTATGAACACTGAAGCTTTCTTT.

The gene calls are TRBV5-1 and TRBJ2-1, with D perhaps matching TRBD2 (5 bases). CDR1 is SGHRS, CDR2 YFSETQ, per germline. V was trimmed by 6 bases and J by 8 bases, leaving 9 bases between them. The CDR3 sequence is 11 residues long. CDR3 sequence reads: CASMLRDEQFF. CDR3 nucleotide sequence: TGCGCCAGCATGCTGAGGGATGAGCAGTTCTTC.

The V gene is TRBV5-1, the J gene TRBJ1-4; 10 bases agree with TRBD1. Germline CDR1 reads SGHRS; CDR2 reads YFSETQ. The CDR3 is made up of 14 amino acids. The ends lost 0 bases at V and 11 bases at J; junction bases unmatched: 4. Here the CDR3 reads CASSLGGQGRKLFF. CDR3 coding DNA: TGCGCCAGCAGCTTGGGGGGACAGGGGCGCAAACTGTTTTTT.

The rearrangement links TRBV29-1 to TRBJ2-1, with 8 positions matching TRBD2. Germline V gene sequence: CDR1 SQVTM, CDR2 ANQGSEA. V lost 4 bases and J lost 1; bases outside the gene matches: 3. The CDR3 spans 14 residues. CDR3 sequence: CSVVASGSYNEQFF. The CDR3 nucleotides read TGCAGCGTTGTTGCTAGCGGGTCCTACAATGAGCAGTTCTTC.

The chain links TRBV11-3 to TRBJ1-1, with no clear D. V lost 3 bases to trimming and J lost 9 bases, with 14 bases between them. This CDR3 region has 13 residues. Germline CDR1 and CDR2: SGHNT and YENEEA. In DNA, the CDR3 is TGTGCCAGCAGCTTTGGCACCGTCGAAAAAGCTTTCTTT. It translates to CASSFGTVEKAFF.

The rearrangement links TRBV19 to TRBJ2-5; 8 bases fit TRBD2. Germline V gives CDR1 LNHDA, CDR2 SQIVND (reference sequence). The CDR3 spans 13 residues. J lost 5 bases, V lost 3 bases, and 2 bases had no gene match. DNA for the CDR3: TGTGCCAGTAGTATTCAGCGGGAGGAGACCCAGTACTTC. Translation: CASSIQREETQYF.

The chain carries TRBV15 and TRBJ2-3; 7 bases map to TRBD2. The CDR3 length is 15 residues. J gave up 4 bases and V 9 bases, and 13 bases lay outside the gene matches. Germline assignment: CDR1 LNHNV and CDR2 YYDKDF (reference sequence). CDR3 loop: CATSVGAGAPDTQYF. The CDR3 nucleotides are TGTGCCACTTCCGTGGGTGCGGGAGCTCCAGATACGCAGTATTTT.

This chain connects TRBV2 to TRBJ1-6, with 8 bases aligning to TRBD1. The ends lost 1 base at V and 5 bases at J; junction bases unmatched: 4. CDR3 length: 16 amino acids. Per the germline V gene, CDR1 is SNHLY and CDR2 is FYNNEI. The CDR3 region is CASSEVDRGHNSPLHF. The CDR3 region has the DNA TGTGCCAGCAGTGAAGTTGACAGGGGACATAATTCACCCCTCCACTTT.